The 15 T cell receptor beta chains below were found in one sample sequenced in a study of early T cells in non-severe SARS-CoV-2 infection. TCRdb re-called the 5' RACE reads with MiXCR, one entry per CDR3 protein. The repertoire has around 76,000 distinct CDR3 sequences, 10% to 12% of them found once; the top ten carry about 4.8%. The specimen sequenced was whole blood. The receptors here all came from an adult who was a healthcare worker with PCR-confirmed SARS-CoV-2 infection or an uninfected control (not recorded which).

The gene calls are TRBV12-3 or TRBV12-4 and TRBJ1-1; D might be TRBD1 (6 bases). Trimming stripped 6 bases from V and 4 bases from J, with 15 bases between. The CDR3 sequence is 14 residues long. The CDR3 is CASSLQGLSTEAFF. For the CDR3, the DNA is TGTGCCAGCAGCCTACAGGGATTGAGCACTGAAGCTTTCTTT.

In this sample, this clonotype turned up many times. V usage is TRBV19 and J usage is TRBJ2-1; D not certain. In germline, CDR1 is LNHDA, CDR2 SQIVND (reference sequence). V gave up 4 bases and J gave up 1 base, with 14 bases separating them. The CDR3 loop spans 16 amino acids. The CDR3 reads CASSRGDSRSYNEQFF. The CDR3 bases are TGTGCCAGTAGTAGAGGTGACTCACGGTCCTACAATGAGCAGTTCTTC.

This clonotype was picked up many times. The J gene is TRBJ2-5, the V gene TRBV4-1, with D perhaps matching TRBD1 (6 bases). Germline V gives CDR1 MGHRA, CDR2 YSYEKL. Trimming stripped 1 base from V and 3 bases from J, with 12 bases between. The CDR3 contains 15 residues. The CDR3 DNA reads TGCGCCAGCAGCCAAGGATGGACAGTTAAAGAGACCCAGTACTTC. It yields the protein CASSQGWTVKETQYF.

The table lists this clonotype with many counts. The CDR3 sequence is CASRETEFNQPQHF. In DNA form, the CDR3 reads TGTGCCAGCAGGGAAACTGAGTTCAATCAGCCCCAGCATTTT. J is TRBJ1-5 and V is TRBV2, with D unclear. The germline V gene encodes CDR1 SNHLY and CDR2 FYNNEI. The ends were cut back, 6 bases at V and 3 bases at J, with 12 bases in the middle. This CDR3 is built from 14 residues.

The CDR3, as DNA: TGTGCCAGCAGAGGGACCGGGGAGCTGTTTTTT. Residues: CASRGTGELFF. The gene calls are TRBV2 and TRBJ2-2, with D hard to call. The CDR3 contains 11 residues. The germline V and J ends were trimmed by 6 bases and 5 bases, with 4 bases remaining between them. The germline V gene encodes CDR1 SNHLY and CDR2 FYNNEI.

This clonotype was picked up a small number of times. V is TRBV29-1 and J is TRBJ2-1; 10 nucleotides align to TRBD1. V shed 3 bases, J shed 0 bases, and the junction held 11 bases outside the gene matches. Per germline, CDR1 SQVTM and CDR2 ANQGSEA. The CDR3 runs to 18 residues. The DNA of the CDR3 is TGCAGCGTTGATCGGGACAGGGGTCCCGTAAGCTCCTACAATGAGCAGTTCTTC. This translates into CSVDRDRGPVSSYNEQFF.

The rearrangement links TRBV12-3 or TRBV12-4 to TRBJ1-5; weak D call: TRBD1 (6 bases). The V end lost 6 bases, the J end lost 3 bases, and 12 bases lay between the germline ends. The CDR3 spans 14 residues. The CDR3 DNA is TGTGCCAGCAGCCAAGGGGGGAACAATCAGCCCCAGCATTTT. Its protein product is CASSQGGNNQPQHF.

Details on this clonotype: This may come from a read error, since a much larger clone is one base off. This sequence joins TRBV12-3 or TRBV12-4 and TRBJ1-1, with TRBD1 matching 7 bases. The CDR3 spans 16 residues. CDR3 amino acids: CASRRALQGPGTEALF. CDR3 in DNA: TGTGCCAGCAGACGTGCATTACAGGGGCCGGGGACTGAAGCTCTCTTT.

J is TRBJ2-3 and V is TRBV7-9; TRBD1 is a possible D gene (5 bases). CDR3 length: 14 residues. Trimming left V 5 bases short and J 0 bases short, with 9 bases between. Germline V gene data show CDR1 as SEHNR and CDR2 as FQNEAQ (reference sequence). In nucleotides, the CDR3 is TGTGCCAGCAGCGCACAGGTTAGCACAGATACGCAGTATTTT. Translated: CASSAQVSTDTQYF.

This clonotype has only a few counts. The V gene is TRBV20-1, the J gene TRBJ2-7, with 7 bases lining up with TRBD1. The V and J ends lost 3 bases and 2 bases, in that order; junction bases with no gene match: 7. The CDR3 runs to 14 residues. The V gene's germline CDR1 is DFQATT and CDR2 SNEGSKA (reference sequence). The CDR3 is CSASGDSPPYEQYF. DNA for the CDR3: TGCAGTGCTAGCGGGGACAGTCCCCCCTACGAGCAGTACTTC.

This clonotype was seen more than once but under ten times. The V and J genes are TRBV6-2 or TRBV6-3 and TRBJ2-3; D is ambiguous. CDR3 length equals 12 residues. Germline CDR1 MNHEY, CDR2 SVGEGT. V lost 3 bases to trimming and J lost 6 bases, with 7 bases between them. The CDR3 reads CASSYIVDTQYF. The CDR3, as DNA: TGTGCCAGCAGTTATATAGTGGATACGCAGTATTTT.

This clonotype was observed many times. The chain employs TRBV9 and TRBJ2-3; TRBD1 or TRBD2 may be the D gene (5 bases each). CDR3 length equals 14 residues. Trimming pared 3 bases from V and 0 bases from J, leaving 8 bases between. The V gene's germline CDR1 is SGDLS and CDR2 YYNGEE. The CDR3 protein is CASSEGPSTDTQYF. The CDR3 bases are TGTGCCAGCAGCGAGGGACCCAGCACAGATACGCAGTATTTT.

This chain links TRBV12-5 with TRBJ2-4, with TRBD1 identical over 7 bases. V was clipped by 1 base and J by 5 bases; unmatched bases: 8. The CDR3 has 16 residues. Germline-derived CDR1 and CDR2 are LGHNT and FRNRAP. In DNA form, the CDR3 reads TGTGCTAGTGGTTTGGGAGGGACAGCTACAGAAAACATTCAGTACTTC. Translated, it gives CASGLGGTATENIQYF.

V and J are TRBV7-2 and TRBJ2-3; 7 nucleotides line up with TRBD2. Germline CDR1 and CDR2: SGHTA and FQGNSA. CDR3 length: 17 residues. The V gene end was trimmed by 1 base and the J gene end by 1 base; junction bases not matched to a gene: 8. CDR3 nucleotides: TGTGCCAGCAGCTTAGGAGAGGCGGGAGCGGGCACAGATACGCAGTATTTT. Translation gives CASSLGEAGAGTDTQYF.

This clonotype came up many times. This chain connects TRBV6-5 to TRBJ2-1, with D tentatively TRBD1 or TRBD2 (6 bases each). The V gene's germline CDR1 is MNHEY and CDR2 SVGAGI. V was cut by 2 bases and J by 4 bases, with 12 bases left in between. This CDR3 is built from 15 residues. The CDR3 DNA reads TGTGCCAGCAGTTACGCGACAGGAGGGTACAATGAGCAGTTCTTC. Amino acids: CASSYATGGYNEQFF.